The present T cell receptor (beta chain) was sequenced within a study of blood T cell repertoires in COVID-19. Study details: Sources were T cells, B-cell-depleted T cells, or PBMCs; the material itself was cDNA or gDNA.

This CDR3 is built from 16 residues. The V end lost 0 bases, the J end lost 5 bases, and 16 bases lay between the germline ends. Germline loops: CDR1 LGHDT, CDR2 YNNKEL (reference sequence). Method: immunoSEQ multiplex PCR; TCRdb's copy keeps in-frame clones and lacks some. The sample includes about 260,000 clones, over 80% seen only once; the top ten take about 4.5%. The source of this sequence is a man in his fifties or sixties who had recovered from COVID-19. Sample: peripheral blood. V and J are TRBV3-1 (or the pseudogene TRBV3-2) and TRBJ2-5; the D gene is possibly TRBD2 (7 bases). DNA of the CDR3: TGTGCCAGCAGCCAAGAAGGGGCGGGGGCCAAGGAGACCCAGTACTTC. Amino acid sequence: CASSQEGAGAKETQYF.